One sample yielded the 3 T cell receptor beta chains listed below, sequenced in a study of blood T cell repertoires in COVID-19. Some clones are missing from TCRdb's copy, which holds only in-frame ones; the method was immunoSEQ multiplex PCR. The sample carries fewer than 140,000 clones, about 79% recorded once. The sample taken for sequencing was peripheral blood. The receptors shown here come from an elderly man with COVID-19, enrolled during active disease.

A single count supports this clone. The chain carries TRBV6-5 and TRBJ2-7, with a weak D call TRBD2 (5 bases). The CDR3 loop spans 12 amino acids. Trimming took off 4 bases at V and 10 bases at J, with 14 bases between the two ends. Germline V CDR1 and CDR2: MNHEY, SVGAGI. The CDR3 is CASSWGGETQYF. Written as DNA, the CDR3 is TGTGCCAGCAGTTGGGGTGGGGAGACTCAGTACTTC.

In DNA form, the CDR3 reads TGTGCCAGCACCGGGCCAGGGAACGGCTACAATGAGCAGTTCTTC. Encoded protein: CASTGPGNGYNEQFF. The rearrangement joins TRBV2 to TRBJ2-1, with D perhaps TRBD1 (5 bases). The ends were cut back, 7 bases at V and 3 bases at J, with 16 bases in the middle. CDR1 and CDR2 from the germline V gene are SNHLY and FYNNEI. The CDR3 is 15 amino acids.

This clone occurred a few times. The V gene is TRBV7-2, the J gene TRBJ1-2, with TRBD1 identical over 8 bases. The CDR3 is 13 amino acids. V lost 4 bases and J lost 4; bases outside the gene matches: 2. Per the germline V gene, CDR1 is SGHTA and CDR2 is FQGNSA. The CDR3 is CASSYDRGYGYTF. The CDR3 DNA sequence: TGTGCCAGCAGCTACGACAGGGGCTATGGCTACACCTTC.